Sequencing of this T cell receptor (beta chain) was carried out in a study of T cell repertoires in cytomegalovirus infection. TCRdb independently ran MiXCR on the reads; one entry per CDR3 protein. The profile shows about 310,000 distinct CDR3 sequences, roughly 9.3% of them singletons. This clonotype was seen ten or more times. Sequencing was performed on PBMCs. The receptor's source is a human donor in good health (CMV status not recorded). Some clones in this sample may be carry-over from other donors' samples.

CDR3 in amino acids: CASSFRGGRDEQFF. CDR3 DNA: TGTGCCAGCAGTTTCCGAGGGGGTCGTGATGAGCAGTTCTTC. The chain links TRBV6-2 or TRBV6-3 to TRBJ2-1, with TRBD1 as a possible D gene (6 bases). The V gene's germline CDR1 is MNHEY and CDR2 SVGEGT. With 4 bases removed from V and 8 bases from J, the gap between germline ends came to 15 bases. This CDR3 has 14 amino acids.